The 2 T cell receptor beta chains reported below all come from one sample, sequenced in a study of cytomegalovirus exposure and HLA in healthy donors (dated by TCRdb to the late 2010s). The receptor library was made with the immunoSEQ multiplex PCR assay. For the multiplex PCR, a mixture combining 60 forward primers for TCR Vbeta segments and 13 reverse primers for TCR Jbeta segments was used. As stored in TCRdb, this immuneACCESS dataset retains in-frame rearrangements with V and J assigned. A fraction of the clones does not appear; measured against another copy, unresolved V genes explain less than half of the discrepancy, and the remainder lacks a known reason. In all, the sample holds some 90,000 clones, and more than 60% of those were seen once. Approximately 2.6% of the sample belongs to the ten largest clones. Sequenced sample: PBMCs. The receptor set was obtained from a young man in good health and CMV-seronegative.

This sequence joins TRBV28 and TRBJ1-5, with 7 bases that match TRBD1. The CDR3 covers 16 residues. V was pared by 4 bases and J by 9 bases, with 15 bases of the junction left unmatched. The germline gives CDR1 MDHEN, CDR2 SYDVKM. CDR3 DNA: TGTGCCAGCAGTTCCCTAGAGGACAGGCGGCGTGGGCCCCAGCATTTT. Protein sequence: CASSSLEDRRRGPQHF. The full variable domain, its missing parts supplied by reference TRBV28 and TRBJ1-5, is DVKVTQSSRYLVKRTGEKVFLECVQDMDHENMFWYRQDPGLGLRLIYFSYDVKMKEKGDIPEGYSVSREKKERFSLILESASTNQTSMYLCASSSLEDRRRGPQHFGDGTRLSIL.

The chain uses TRBV6-5 and TRBJ1-1, with 9 bases identical to TRBD1. Germline assignment: CDR1 MNHEY and CDR2 SVGAGI. Trimming took 5 bases from V and 7 from J; bases not matched to a gene: 5. CDR3 length: 13 residues. The CDR3 loop is CASSIQGALEAFF. DNA for the CDR3: TGTGCCAGCAGTATACAGGGGGCGCTTGAAGCTTTCTTT.